Listed below are T cell receptor beta chains from one sample, sequenced in a study of blood T cell repertoires in COVID-19. TCRdb's copy holds only in-frame clones and misses some; the assay was immunoSEQ multiplex PCR. This sample has under 150,000 clones, with around nine tenths found just once. The sequencing input was peripheral blood. Source of these receptors: a woman aged 40 to 50 with acute or convalescent COVID-19. Each CDR3 is given with its conserved first and last residue. The D gene is left open where the match is weak. Clone size is shown for a subset of rows, as once, few, many or a class of expanded clone.

V	size	length	J	D	CDR3	DNA
TRBV30	few	14	TRBJ1-6	.	CAWATGSLNSPLHF	TGTGCCTGGGCTACAGGGTCTCTTAATTCACCCCTCCACTTT
TRBV19	.	15	TRBJ2-7	TRBD2	CASSITGTSSGEQYF	TGTGCCAGTAGTATAACCGGGACTAGCAGTGGGGAGCAGTACTTC
TRBV3-1/TRBV3-2	.	15	TRBJ1-1	TRBD1	CASSQGDRVRTEAFF	TGTGCCAGCAGCCAAGGGGACAGGGTCCGGACTGAAGCTTTCTTT
TRBV7-2	.	14	TRBJ2-3	.	CASSLASRTDTQYF	TGTGCCAGCAGCTTAGCCTCTAGGACAGATACGCAGTATTTT
TRBV5-4	.	14	TRBJ1-6	TRBD1	CASSLEGQLKSLHF	TGTGCCAGCAGCTTGGAGGGACAGCTAAAATCCCTCCACTTT
TRBV20-1	.	10	TRBJ2-7	.	CSARGAEQYF	TGCAGTGCTAGAGGGGCCGAGCAGTACTTC
TRBV7-2	.	15	TRBJ2-7	TRBD2	CASSLGTSGIYEQYF	TGTGCCAGCAGCTTGGGGACTAGCGGGATCTACGAGCAGTACTTC
TRBV7-3	.	17	TRBJ1-2	TRBD1	CASSLFSPDRGGYGYTF	TGTGCCAGCAGCTTATTCTCCCCCGACAGGGGCGGCTATGGCTACACCTTC
TRBV5-1	.	13	TRBJ1-1	.	CASSFRRQTEAFF	TGCGCCAGCAGCTTCCGTCGACAGACTGAAGCTTTCTTT
TRBV7-9	.	15	TRBJ1-6	TRBD1	CASSPGYRGNSPLHF	TGTGCCAGCAGCCCAGGGTACAGGGGGAATTCACCCCTCCACTTT
TRBV7-6	.	15	TRBJ2-3	.	CASSLEGQNTDTQYF	TGTGCCAGCAGCTTAGAGGGACAAAACACAGATACGCAGTATTTT
TRBV30	.	13	TRBJ1-1	.	CAWSVRLNTEAFF	TGTGCCTGGTCTGTCAGGTTGAACACTGAAGCTTTCTTT
TRBV5-5	.	12	TRBJ2-7	.	CASSLVASEQYF	TGTGCCAGCAGCTTGGTTGCGAGCGAGCAGTACTTC
TRBV7-9	.	15	TRBJ1-1	.	CASSLAAGQSTEAFF	TGTGCCAGCAGCTTAGCTGCGGGCCAGAGCACTGAAGCTTTCTTT
TRBV5-1	.	19	TRBJ2-4	TRBD2	CASSLDSSGKEGAKNIQYF	TGCGCCAGCAGCTTGGATTCAAGCGGGAAGGAGGGAGCCAAAAACATTCAGTACTTC
TRBV10-1	.	13	TRBJ2-1	TRBD2	CASVLTSGGVWFF	TGCGCCAGCGTACTCACTAGCGGGGGGGTGTGGTTCTTC
TRBV25-1	.	17	TRBJ1-3	.	CASSEPRGRGSGNTIYF	TGTGCCAGCAGTGAACCTCGAGGGAGAGGCTCTGGAAACACCATATATTTT
TRBV4-3	.	18	TRBJ2-1	TRBD2	CASSPHPGTSGRGVYQFF	TGCGCCAGCAGCCCTCACCCCGGGACTAGCGGGAGAGGTGTTTACCAGTTCTTC
TRBV3-1/TRBV3-2	.	12	TRBJ1-1	.	CASSQSDRKAFF	TGTGCCAGCAGTCAAAGTGACAGGAAGGCTTTCTTT
TRBV27	.	15	TRBJ1-1	.	CASSFIPGSATEAFF	TGTGCCAGCAGTTTCATCCCGGGATCGGCCACTGAAGCTTTCTTT
TRBV27	.	14	TRBJ1-4	.	CASSSRGGIEKLFF	TGTGCCAGCAGTTCGAGGGGGGGAATTGAAAAACTGTTTTTT
TRBV19	few	15	TRBJ1-2	TRBD1	CASSTWDREDYGYTF	TGTGCCAGTAGTACCTGGGACAGGGAGGACTATGGCTACACCTTC
TRBV2	once	14	TRBJ2-4	TRBD2	CASSDRGGENIQYF	TGTGCCAGCAGTGACCGGGGGGGCGAAAACATTCAGTACTTC
TRBV19	.	13	TRBJ2-7	.	CASSKTSSYEQYF	TGTGCCAGTAGTAAAACCAGCTCCTACGAGCAGTACTTC
TRBV11-3	.	14	TRBJ2-1	TRBD1	CASSLTGGEGEQFF	TGTGCCAGCAGCTTGACAGGGGGTGAGGGTGAGCAGTTCTTC
TRBV18	.	17	TRBJ1-2	.	CASLGGNPPILFYGYTF	TGTGCCAGCTTGGGGGGTAATCCCCCGATTCTATTCTATGGCTACACCTTC
TRBV7-9	.	14	TRBJ2-3	TRBD2	CASSRGGITDTQYF	TGTGCCAGCAGCCGCGGGGGGATCACAGATACGCAGTATTTT
TRBV7-2	.	15	TRBJ1-6	TRBD1	CASSLRGLGNSPLHF	TGTGCCAGCAGCCTCAGGGGGCTGGGTAATTCACCCCTCCACTTT
TRBV6-1	few	17	TRBJ1-5	TRBD1	CASSDNMVETGNQPQHF	TGTGCCAGCAGTGACAACATGGTAGAGACAGGGAATCAGCCCCAGCATTTT
TRBV4-2	.	11	TRBJ2-7	.	CASSQANEQYF	TGTGCCAGCAGCCAAGCCAACGAGCAGTACTTC
TRBV14	few	15	TRBJ2-7	.	CASRESAAPTYEQYF	TGTGCCAGCAGAGAGAGCGCGGCGCCAACCTACGAGCAGTACTTC
TRBV6-2/TRBV6-3	.	14	TRBJ1-5	.	CASSSTGTNQPQHF	TGTGCCAGCAGCTCCACCGGGACAAATCAGCCCCAGCATTTT
TRBV29-1	.	12	TRBJ2-1	.	CSVAYPGNEQFF	TGCAGCGTTGCCTATCCAGGGAATGAGCAGTTCTTC
TRBV11-2	.	15	TRBJ1-2	TRBD1	CASSLVGQANYGYTF	TGTGCCAGCAGCTTAGTCGGACAGGCAAACTATGGCTACACCTTC
TRBV12-5	once	15	TRBJ2-7	TRBD2	CASGQTSGNVYEQYF	TGTGCTAGTGGTCAGACTAGCGGGAATGTTTACGAGCAGTACTTC
TRBV5-1	.	15	TRBJ2-3	TRBD1	CASSSGQESTDTQYF	TGCGCCAGCAGCTCTGGACAGGAGAGCACAGATACGCAGTATTTT
TRBV12-5	.	15	TRBJ2-7	.	CASGRMTGLAYEQYF	TGTGCTAGTGGTCGGATGACAGGCCTAGCCTACGAGCAGTACTTC
TRBV7-2	once	16	TRBJ2-7	TRBD1	CASRAIPGQGGYEQYF	TGTGCCAGCAGAGCCATCCCGGGACAGGGGGGGTACGAGCAGTACTTC
TRBV7-2	.	14	TRBJ1-6	.	CASSSTLRGSPLHF	TGTGCCAGCAGCTCGACCCTCAGGGGTTCACCCCTCCACTTT
TRBV6-5	.	14	TRBJ1-1	.	CASSYFGRMAEAFF	TGTGCCAGCAGTTATTTCGGGAGGATGGCTGAAGCTTTCTTT
TRBV18	.	16	TRBJ2-7	.	CASSPPGGALPAIQYF	TGTGCCAGCTCACCACCGGGGGGGGCTCTCCCTGCTATCCAGTACTTC
TRBV5-1	.	13	TRBJ2-5	TRBD1	CASSLDRVETQYF	TGCGCCAGCAGCCTGGACAGGGTGGAGACCCAGTACTTC
TRBV15	.	16	TRBJ2-1	TRBD2	CATSLVAGGSYNEQFF	TGTGCCACCAGCTTAGTAGCGGGGGGGTCCTACAATGAGCAGTTCTTC